These T cell receptor beta chains were read from a single sample in a study of CXCR3-negative and CXCR3-positive naive CD8 T cells. TCRdb re-called the 5' RACE reads and catalogs CDR3 proteins one per entry, DNA excluded. This sample's clone table lists some 41,000 distinct CDR3 sequences. The specimen was memory CD8+ T cells from blood. The receptors shown here come from a human donor in good health. Some clones in this sample may be carry-over from other donors' samples. Each CDR3 is given with its conserved first and last residue. Each record gives: J gene, V gene, clone size, CDR3 protein. Clone size appears in some rows only: once, few, many, or a class for an expanded clone.

TRBJ2-7,TRBV4-3,.,CASSQAQGVGVSDEQYF
TRBJ2-3,TRBV15,.,CATGQGGAADTQYF
TRBJ2-7,TRBV6-2/TRBV6-3,.,CASRRSPYEQYF
TRBJ1-6,TRBV28,.,CASRQGFESRSPLHF
TRBJ2-3,TRBV4-3,.,CASSQVRGDTQYF
TRBJ2-5,TRBV12-3/TRBV12-4,.,CASSPRVAGGQETQYF
TRBJ2-5,TRBV3-1,.,CASSQVSPRGAEGETQYF
TRBJ1-1,TRBV20-1,.,CSASAQGSITEAFF
TRBJ2-7,TRBV4-3,.,CASSQDRTADLDEQYF
TRBJ2-7,TRBV7-9,.,CASSPQQGVSYEQYF
TRBJ2-1,TRBV6-6,.,CASTYLAGANEQFF
TRBJ2-1,TRBV28,.,CASGLAPEQFF
TRBJ2-1,TRBV5-5,.,CASSFDISYNEQFF
TRBJ1-1,TRBV21-1,.,CASSNIGRIRENTEAFF
TRBJ2-1,TRBV11-3,.,CASSLGYEQLF
TRBJ2-1,TRBV20-1,.,CSARVGGLRQGYEQFF
TRBJ2-1,TRBV9,.,CASSGNRAEQFF
TRBJ2-7,TRBV6-5,.,CASSYGRRGLDEQYF
TRBJ1-4,TRBV7-8,.,CASSSSDSSNEKLFF
TRBJ2-3,TRBV6-1,.,CASFYPTDTQYF
TRBJ2-1,TRBV6-2/TRBV6-3,medium-sized,CASSYSIDAPNEQFF
TRBJ2-7,TRBV15,.,CATSRDRTGPYEQYF
TRBJ2-6,TRBV29-1,.,CSVEFQPGANVLTF
TRBJ1-2,TRBV30,.,CAWRGQPSYGYTF
TRBJ2-1,TRBV20-1,.,CSPSGSAYNEQFF
TRBJ1-1,TRBV6-2/TRBV6-3,.,CASRPFGNTEAFF
TRBJ2-1,TRBV29-1,.,CSVEGRIAGNEQFF
TRBJ2-1,TRBV4-3,.,CASSQESRGPNEQFF
TRBJ2-5,TRBV5-1,.,CASSQLGGKETQYF
TRBJ2-1,TRBV13,.,CASSLPGGAPANEQFF
TRBJ1-1,TRBV29-1,.,CSGGDESSNTEAFF
TRBJ2-1,TRBV5-1,.,CASSLGTTGGSYNEQFF
TRBJ2-3,TRBV6-4,.,CASSEGGSTDTQYF
TRBJ2-2,TRBV29-1,.,CSVSMSLAGELFF
TRBJ2-2,TRBV11-2,.,CASSLSNTGELFF
TRBJ2-1,TRBV19,.,CASGGLGLKYEQFF
TRBJ2-5,TRBV20-1,.,CSARDGKRGGPETQYF
TRBJ1-5,TRBV29-1,.,CSGGTADMYQPQHF
TRBJ1-5,TRBV27,.,CASSTRTAVKPQHF
TRBJ1-2,TRBV7-9,.,CASSLGGLVGGYTF
TRBJ2-2,TRBV29-1,.,CSVTIPNTGELFF
TRBJ1-1,TRBV5-5,.,CASSLGYTVNTEAFF
TRBJ1-2,TRBV7-9,.,CASSSSRDRAGYGYTF
TRBJ2-3,TRBV29-1,.,CSVDAGNDYTQYF
TRBJ1-4,TRBV12-3/TRBV12-4,.,CASRPGRENEKLFF
TRBJ2-5,TRBV28,.,CASSPVSWRELRETQYF
TRBJ2-1,TRBV12-3/TRBV12-4,.,CASSLGGGEQFF
TRBJ2-7,TRBV7-9,.,CASSWTSAYEQYF
TRBJ2-1,TRBV3-1,.,CASSQDGLAGVPYNEQFF
TRBJ1-2,TRBV20-1,.,CSARDRTLYGEVGYTF
TRBJ1-5,TRBV6-5,.,CASSYSGGLNQPQHF
TRBJ2-7,TRBV29-1,.,CSVEEGLGASYEQYF
TRBJ2-1,TRBV19,.,CASWAGGVWNEQFF
TRBJ2-7,TRBV14,.,CATTWGKGYEQYF
TRBJ2-1,TRBV27,.,CASTIGGEPYNEQFF